These 10 T cell receptor beta chains originate from one sample sequenced in a study of a mutant IDH1 vaccine in newly diagnosed glioma. The protocol was immunoSEQ multiplex PCR, while the TCRdb copy is restricted to in-frame clones and leaves out a portion. The sample holds some 90,000 clones; roughly 82% are singletons and the top ten take 5.3%. The time point denotes: baseline, week 1 (first vaccination visit). The treatment here: pre-vaccination baseline after standard-of-care therapy. The source material was PBMCs, sampled from a glioma patient treated with radiotherapy, temozolomide or both. Source of these receptors: a middle-aged man with glioma. Some clones in this sample may be carry-over from other donors' samples.

The V and J genes are TRBV15 and TRBJ1-2, with D unresolved. V gave up 0 bases and J gave up 2 bases, with 7 bases separating them. Germline values: CDR1 LNHNV, CDR2 YYDKDF (reference sequence). The CDR3 has 14 residues. CDR3 DNA: TGTGCCACCAGCAGAGATTACGGCAACTATGGCTACACCTTC. Protein sequence: CATSRDYGNYGYTF.

This clone appeared once. The chain has TRBV5-6 and TRBJ1-2, with D perhaps matching TRBD1 (5 bases). The V gene's germline CDR1 is SGHDT and CDR2 YYEEEE. This CDR3 comprises 13 residues. Trimming cost V 0 bases and J 8 bases, with 11 bases left between them. The CDR3 region is CASSLAGGGGYTF. CDR3 nucleotide sequence: TGTGCCAGCAGCTTGGCCGGGGGTGGGGGCTACACCTTC.

Worth noting for this clone: This is likely a read error, given that the CDR3 carries no conserved phenylalanine or tryptophan at its end. The V gene is TRBV30, the J gene TRBJ2-7; D call uncertain. This CDR3 has 13 residues. Per germline, CDR1 GTSNPN and CDR2 SVGIG (reference sequence). Trimming stripped 3 bases from V and 2 bases from J, with 11 bases between. The CDR3 region has the DNA TGTGCCTGGAGCGTTTCTGGGCCCTACGAGCAGTACCTC. Protein: CAWSVSGPYEQYL.

This rearrangement joins TRBV6-6 to TRBJ1-5, with D hard to call. Between the trimmed V and J ends, which lost 4 bases and 5 bases, there was a span of 9 bases. This CDR3 has 13 residues. Germline CDR1 and CDR2: MNHNY and SVGAGI (reference sequence). The CDR3 is CASSSASHQPQHF. Written as DNA, the CDR3 is TGTGCCAGCAGTTCTGCCAGCCATCAGCCCCAGCATTTT.

This sequence joins TRBV4-2 and TRBJ1-2; 8 bases are shared with TRBD1. The CDR3 contains 15 residues. The J segment lost 6 bases and the V segment lost 5 bases, leaving 11 bases of the junction unmatched. CDR1 LGHNA and CDR2 YNFKEQ come from the germline V gene. CDR3 protein: CASSTADRAADGYTF. The CDR3, as DNA: TGTGCCAGCAGCACAGCGGACAGGGCAGCGGATGGCTACACCTTC.

The CDR3 is CASSHGGTLLHF. In nucleotides, the CDR3 is TGTGCCAGCAGCCACGGTGGGACTCTTCTCCACTTT. This rearrangement joins TRBV14 to TRBJ1-6, with D tentatively TRBD1 (5 bases). The CDR3 contains 12 residues. CDR1 and CDR2 (germline): SGHDN, FVKESK. Trimming shortened V by 3 bases and J by 16 bases, and 13 bases separated the two germline ends.

The gene calls are TRBV19 and TRBJ1-1, with TRBD1 matching over 7 bases. CDR1 and CDR2 (germline): LNHDA, SQIVND (reference sequence). The CDR3 extends over 14 amino acids. Trimming at V came to 4 bases and at J to 1 base, leaving 3 bases not matched to a gene. The DNA of the CDR3 is TGTGCCAGTAGTAAGGGGGCTGAGAACACTGAAGCTTTCTTT. This sequence encodes CASSKGAENTEAFF.

The chain recombines TRBV2 with TRBJ1-2, with D unclear. In germline, CDR1 is SNHLY, CDR2 FYNNEI. There are 13 residues in the CDR3. Trimming took 7 bases from V and 0 from J, leaving 9 bases between them. CDR3 in amino acids: CASTPGPNYGYTF. The CDR3 nucleotides read TGTGCCAGCACACCGGGTCCTAACTATGGCTACACCTTC. The full variable domain, rest sourced from reference TRBV2 and TRBJ1-2, is EPEVTQTPSHQVTQMGQEVILRCVPISNHLYFYWYRQILGQKVEFLVSFYNNEISEKSEIFDDQFSVERPDGSNFTLKIRSTKLEDSAMYFCASTPGPNYGYTFGSGTRLTVV.

The chain employs TRBV5-6 and TRBJ1-1; 7 nucleotides match TRBD1. This CDR3 comprises 16 residues. Germline-derived CDR1 and CDR2 are SGHDT and YYEEEE. V was clipped by 0 bases and J by 1 base; unmatched bases: 6. CDR3: CASSLGQQGTNTEAFF. The CDR3 DNA reads TGTGCCAGCAGCTTGGGGCAACAGGGGACGAACACTGAAGCTTTCTTT.

The rearrangement links TRBV7-3 to TRBJ1-5; a weak D match, TRBD1 (6 bases). Trimming left V 5 bases short and J 6 bases short, with 11 bases between. The CDR3 spans 13 residues. Germline loops: CDR1 SGHTA, CDR2 FQGTGA. Written as DNA, the CDR3 is TGTGCCAGCAGCGACGGAGGGGGTCAGCCCCAGCATTTT. Translation: CASSDGGGQPQHF.